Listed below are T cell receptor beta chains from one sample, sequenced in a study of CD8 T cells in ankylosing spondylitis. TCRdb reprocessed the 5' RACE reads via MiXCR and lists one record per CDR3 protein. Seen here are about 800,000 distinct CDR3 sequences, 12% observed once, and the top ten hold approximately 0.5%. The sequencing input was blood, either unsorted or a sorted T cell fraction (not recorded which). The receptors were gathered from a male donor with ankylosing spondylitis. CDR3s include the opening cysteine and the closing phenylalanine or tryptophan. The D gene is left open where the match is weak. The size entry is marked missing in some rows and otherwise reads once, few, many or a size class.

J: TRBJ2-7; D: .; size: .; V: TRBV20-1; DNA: TGCAGTGCTAGTAATAGGGGACCCTACGAGCAGTACTTC; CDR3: CSASNRGPYEQYF
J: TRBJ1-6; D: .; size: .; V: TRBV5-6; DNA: TGTGCCAGCAGCCGCCTGGTTTTACCCTCCAATTCACCCCTCCACTTT; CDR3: CASSRLVLPSNSPLHF
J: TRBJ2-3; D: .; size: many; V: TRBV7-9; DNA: TGTGCCAGCAGCTTAAGCAGAGGGGGCACAGATACGCAGTATTTT; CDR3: CASSLSRGGTDTQYF
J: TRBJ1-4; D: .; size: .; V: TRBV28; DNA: TGTGCCAGCAACATCGGGACTCGCCAAGAAAAACTGTTTTTT; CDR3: CASNIGTRQEKLFF
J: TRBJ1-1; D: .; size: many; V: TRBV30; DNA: TGTGCCTGGAGTGGGGGTTCCTACACTGAAGCTTTCTTT; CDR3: CAWSGGSYTEAFF
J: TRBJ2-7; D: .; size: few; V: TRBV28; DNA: TGTGCCAGCACCAAGTTTTCCGTCCCCTACGAGCAGTACTTC; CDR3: CASTKFSVPYEQYF
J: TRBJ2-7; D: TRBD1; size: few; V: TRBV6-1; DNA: TGTGCCAGCAGCCCGCACAGGGGGAAAAACTACGAGCAGTACTTC; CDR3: CASSPHRGKNYEQYF
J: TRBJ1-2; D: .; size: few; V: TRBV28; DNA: TGTACCAGCAGAGACGATGGCTACACCTTC; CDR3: CTSRDDGYTF
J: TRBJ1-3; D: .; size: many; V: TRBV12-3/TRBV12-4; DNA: TGTGCCAGCAGTCACCGGACGGGAAACACCATATATTTT; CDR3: CASSHRTGNTIYF
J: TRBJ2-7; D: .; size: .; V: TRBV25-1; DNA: TGTGCCAGCAGTGAATTGTACACCGCCTACGAGCAGTACTTC; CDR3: CASSELYTAYEQYF
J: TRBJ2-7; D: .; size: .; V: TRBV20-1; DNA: TGCAGTGCTAGAGATTGGCAGTACTCCTACGAGCAGTACTTC; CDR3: CSARDWQYSYEQYF
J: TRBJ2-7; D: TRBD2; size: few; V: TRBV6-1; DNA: TGTGCCAGCAGTGCCACTCTAGCGGGAGGGGGCGAGCAGTACTTC; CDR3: CASSATLAGGGEQYF
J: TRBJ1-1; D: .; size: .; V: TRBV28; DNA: TGTGCCAGCAGTCGGAGCGGATTCGGCACTGAAGCTTTCTTT; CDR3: CASSRSGFGTEAFF
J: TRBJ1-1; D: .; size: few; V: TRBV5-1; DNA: TGTGCCAGCAGCTTGGACGGAGTTAGGACTGAAGCTTTCTTT; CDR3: CASSLDGVRTEAFF
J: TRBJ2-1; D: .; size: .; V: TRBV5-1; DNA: TGCGCCAGCAGCTTGAGAGGCAGGGGCAATGAGCAGTTCTTC; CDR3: CASSLRGRGNEQFF
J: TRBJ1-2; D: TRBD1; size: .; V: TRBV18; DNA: TGTGCCAGCTCACGGTCTGACAGGGGGCGCGAAGGCTACACCTTC; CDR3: CASSRSDRGREGYTF
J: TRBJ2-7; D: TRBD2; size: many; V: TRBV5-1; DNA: TGCGCCAGCAGCTTGGGAACTAGCGGGATGTACGAGCAGTACTTC; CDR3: CASSLGTSGMYEQYF
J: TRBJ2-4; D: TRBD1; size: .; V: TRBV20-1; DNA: TGCAGTGGGGTGGACAGGATAGGCAAAAACATTCAGTACTTC; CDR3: CSGVDRIGKNIQYF
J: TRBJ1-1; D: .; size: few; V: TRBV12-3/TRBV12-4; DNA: TGTGCCAGCAGCCAACGGTGGGGCTACACTGAAGCTTTCTTT; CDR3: CASSQRWGYTEAFF